What follows are 9 T cell receptor beta chains derived from one specimen sequenced in a study of PD-1 blockade in mismatch repair-deficient tumors. Using immunoSEQ multiplex PCR, the repertoire was profiled, and TCRdb retains in-frame clones only, with some absent. The profile covers some 10,000 clones, with approximately 83% appearing a single time and around 20% taken by the ten largest. Their antigens are not known. Described time point: approximately nine-day in vitro stimulation with candidate neoantigen peptide 2. The sample in question was cells cultured in vitro, obtained from a patient treated with pembrolizumab. These receptor sequences come from an adult with mismatch repair-deficient cancer.

The J gene is TRBJ2-6, the V gene TRBV21-1; the D call in the table, TRBD1, was not verified against the DNA. TRBV21-1 is a pseudogene. There are 17 residues in the CDR3. CDR3 sequence reads: CASTLGQVLSGANVLTF. The CDR3 DNA follows: TGTGCCAGCACCCTGGGACAGGTTCTCTCTGGGGCCAACGTCCTGACTTTC.

This rearrangement joins TRBV6-5 to TRBJ2-7; TRBD2 matches at 10 bases. The V gene end was trimmed by 10 bases and the J gene end by 3 bases; junction bases not matched to a gene: 12. Germline loops: CDR1 MNHEY, CDR2 SVGAGI. CDR3 length: 15 amino acids. CDR3 loop: CATTASGGLLYEQYF. CDR3 sequence (DNA): TGTGCCACCACCGCTAGCGGGGGACTTCTCTACGAGCAGTACTTC.

This chain links TRBV19 with TRBJ1-1; D possibly corresponds to TRBD1 (5 bases). V lost 0 bases, J lost 10 bases, and 18 bases lay in between. The germline gives CDR1 LNHDA, CDR2 SQIVND (reference sequence). The CDR3 covers 15 residues. The CDR3 bases are TGTGCCAGTAGTATAGAACCGGGACCTACGATGACAGCTTTCTTT. Translated, it gives CASSIEPGPTMTAFF.

This clone was seen only a few times. The chain uses TRBV4-1 and TRBJ2-7, with D uncertain. Germline V gene data show CDR1 as MGHRA and CDR2 as YSYEKL. Trimming cost V 0 bases and J 6 bases, with 12 bases left between them. The CDR3 length is 14 residues. The DNA for the CDR3 is TGCGCCAGCAGCCAAGAGCAGTTGAGTCGCGAGCAGTACTTC. Encoded protein: CASSQEQLSREQYF.

The genes are TRBV5-1 and TRBJ2-5, with TRBD2 matching over 12 bases. The CDR3 covers 14 residues. Losses at the gene ends were 6 bases for V and 4 bases for J; bases not matched to a gene: 4. Germline CDR1 reads SGHRS; CDR2 reads YFSETQ. DNA of the CDR3: TGCGCCAGCACTGCTAGCGGGAGGGGAGAGACCCAGTACTTC. Protein sequence: CASTASGRGETQYF.

J is TRBJ1-5 and V is TRBV6-5, with 8 bases fitting TRBD1. Germline assignment: CDR1 MNHEY and CDR2 SVGAGI. V dropped 6 bases and J dropped 7; count of bases not matched to a gene: 8. The CDR3 runs 14 residues. This CDR3 reads CASSPGGAGQPQHF. Here the CDR3 DNA reads TGTGCCAGCAGCCCAGGGGGCGCAGGCCAGCCCCAGCATTTT.

The chain employs TRBV5-1 and TRBJ1-2; D remains ambiguous. The CDR3 totals 14 residues. Germline CDR1 reads SGHRS; CDR2 reads YFSETQ. Trimming cost V 0 bases and J 6 bases, with 12 bases left between them. The CDR3 loop is CASSLDPILDGYTF. CDR3 in DNA: TGCGCCAGCAGCTTGGATCCGATCTTGGATGGCTACACCTTC.

The rearrangement joins TRBV7-2 to TRBJ2-7; the D is unclear. V lost 0 bases and J 4 bases, leaving 7 bases between the germline ends. Germline V CDR1 and CDR2: SGHTA, FQGNSA. The CDR3 extends over 13 amino acids. This chain's CDR3 is CASSLAKRYEQYF. CDR3 in DNA: TGTGCCAGCAGCTTAGCGAAACGGTACGAGCAGTACTTC. Full variable domain (remainder filled in from reference TRBV7-2 and TRBJ2-7): GAGVSQSPSNKVTEKGKDVELRCDPISGHTALYWYRQSLGQGLEFLIYFQGNSAPDKSGLPSDRFSAERTGGSVSTLTIQRTQQEDSAVYLCASSLAKRYEQYFGPGTRLTVT.

DNA of the CDR3: TGTGCCAGCAGCTTGGCCAGGGTGACCTACAATGAGCAGTTCTTC. This sequence encodes CASSLARVTYNEQFF. The chain has TRBV5-5 and TRBJ2-1; tentatively, D is TRBD1 (5 bases). V gave up 0 bases and J gave up 2 bases, with 9 bases separating them. The CDR3 contains 15 residues. The germline V gene has CDR1 SGHKS and CDR2 YYEKEE (reference sequence).